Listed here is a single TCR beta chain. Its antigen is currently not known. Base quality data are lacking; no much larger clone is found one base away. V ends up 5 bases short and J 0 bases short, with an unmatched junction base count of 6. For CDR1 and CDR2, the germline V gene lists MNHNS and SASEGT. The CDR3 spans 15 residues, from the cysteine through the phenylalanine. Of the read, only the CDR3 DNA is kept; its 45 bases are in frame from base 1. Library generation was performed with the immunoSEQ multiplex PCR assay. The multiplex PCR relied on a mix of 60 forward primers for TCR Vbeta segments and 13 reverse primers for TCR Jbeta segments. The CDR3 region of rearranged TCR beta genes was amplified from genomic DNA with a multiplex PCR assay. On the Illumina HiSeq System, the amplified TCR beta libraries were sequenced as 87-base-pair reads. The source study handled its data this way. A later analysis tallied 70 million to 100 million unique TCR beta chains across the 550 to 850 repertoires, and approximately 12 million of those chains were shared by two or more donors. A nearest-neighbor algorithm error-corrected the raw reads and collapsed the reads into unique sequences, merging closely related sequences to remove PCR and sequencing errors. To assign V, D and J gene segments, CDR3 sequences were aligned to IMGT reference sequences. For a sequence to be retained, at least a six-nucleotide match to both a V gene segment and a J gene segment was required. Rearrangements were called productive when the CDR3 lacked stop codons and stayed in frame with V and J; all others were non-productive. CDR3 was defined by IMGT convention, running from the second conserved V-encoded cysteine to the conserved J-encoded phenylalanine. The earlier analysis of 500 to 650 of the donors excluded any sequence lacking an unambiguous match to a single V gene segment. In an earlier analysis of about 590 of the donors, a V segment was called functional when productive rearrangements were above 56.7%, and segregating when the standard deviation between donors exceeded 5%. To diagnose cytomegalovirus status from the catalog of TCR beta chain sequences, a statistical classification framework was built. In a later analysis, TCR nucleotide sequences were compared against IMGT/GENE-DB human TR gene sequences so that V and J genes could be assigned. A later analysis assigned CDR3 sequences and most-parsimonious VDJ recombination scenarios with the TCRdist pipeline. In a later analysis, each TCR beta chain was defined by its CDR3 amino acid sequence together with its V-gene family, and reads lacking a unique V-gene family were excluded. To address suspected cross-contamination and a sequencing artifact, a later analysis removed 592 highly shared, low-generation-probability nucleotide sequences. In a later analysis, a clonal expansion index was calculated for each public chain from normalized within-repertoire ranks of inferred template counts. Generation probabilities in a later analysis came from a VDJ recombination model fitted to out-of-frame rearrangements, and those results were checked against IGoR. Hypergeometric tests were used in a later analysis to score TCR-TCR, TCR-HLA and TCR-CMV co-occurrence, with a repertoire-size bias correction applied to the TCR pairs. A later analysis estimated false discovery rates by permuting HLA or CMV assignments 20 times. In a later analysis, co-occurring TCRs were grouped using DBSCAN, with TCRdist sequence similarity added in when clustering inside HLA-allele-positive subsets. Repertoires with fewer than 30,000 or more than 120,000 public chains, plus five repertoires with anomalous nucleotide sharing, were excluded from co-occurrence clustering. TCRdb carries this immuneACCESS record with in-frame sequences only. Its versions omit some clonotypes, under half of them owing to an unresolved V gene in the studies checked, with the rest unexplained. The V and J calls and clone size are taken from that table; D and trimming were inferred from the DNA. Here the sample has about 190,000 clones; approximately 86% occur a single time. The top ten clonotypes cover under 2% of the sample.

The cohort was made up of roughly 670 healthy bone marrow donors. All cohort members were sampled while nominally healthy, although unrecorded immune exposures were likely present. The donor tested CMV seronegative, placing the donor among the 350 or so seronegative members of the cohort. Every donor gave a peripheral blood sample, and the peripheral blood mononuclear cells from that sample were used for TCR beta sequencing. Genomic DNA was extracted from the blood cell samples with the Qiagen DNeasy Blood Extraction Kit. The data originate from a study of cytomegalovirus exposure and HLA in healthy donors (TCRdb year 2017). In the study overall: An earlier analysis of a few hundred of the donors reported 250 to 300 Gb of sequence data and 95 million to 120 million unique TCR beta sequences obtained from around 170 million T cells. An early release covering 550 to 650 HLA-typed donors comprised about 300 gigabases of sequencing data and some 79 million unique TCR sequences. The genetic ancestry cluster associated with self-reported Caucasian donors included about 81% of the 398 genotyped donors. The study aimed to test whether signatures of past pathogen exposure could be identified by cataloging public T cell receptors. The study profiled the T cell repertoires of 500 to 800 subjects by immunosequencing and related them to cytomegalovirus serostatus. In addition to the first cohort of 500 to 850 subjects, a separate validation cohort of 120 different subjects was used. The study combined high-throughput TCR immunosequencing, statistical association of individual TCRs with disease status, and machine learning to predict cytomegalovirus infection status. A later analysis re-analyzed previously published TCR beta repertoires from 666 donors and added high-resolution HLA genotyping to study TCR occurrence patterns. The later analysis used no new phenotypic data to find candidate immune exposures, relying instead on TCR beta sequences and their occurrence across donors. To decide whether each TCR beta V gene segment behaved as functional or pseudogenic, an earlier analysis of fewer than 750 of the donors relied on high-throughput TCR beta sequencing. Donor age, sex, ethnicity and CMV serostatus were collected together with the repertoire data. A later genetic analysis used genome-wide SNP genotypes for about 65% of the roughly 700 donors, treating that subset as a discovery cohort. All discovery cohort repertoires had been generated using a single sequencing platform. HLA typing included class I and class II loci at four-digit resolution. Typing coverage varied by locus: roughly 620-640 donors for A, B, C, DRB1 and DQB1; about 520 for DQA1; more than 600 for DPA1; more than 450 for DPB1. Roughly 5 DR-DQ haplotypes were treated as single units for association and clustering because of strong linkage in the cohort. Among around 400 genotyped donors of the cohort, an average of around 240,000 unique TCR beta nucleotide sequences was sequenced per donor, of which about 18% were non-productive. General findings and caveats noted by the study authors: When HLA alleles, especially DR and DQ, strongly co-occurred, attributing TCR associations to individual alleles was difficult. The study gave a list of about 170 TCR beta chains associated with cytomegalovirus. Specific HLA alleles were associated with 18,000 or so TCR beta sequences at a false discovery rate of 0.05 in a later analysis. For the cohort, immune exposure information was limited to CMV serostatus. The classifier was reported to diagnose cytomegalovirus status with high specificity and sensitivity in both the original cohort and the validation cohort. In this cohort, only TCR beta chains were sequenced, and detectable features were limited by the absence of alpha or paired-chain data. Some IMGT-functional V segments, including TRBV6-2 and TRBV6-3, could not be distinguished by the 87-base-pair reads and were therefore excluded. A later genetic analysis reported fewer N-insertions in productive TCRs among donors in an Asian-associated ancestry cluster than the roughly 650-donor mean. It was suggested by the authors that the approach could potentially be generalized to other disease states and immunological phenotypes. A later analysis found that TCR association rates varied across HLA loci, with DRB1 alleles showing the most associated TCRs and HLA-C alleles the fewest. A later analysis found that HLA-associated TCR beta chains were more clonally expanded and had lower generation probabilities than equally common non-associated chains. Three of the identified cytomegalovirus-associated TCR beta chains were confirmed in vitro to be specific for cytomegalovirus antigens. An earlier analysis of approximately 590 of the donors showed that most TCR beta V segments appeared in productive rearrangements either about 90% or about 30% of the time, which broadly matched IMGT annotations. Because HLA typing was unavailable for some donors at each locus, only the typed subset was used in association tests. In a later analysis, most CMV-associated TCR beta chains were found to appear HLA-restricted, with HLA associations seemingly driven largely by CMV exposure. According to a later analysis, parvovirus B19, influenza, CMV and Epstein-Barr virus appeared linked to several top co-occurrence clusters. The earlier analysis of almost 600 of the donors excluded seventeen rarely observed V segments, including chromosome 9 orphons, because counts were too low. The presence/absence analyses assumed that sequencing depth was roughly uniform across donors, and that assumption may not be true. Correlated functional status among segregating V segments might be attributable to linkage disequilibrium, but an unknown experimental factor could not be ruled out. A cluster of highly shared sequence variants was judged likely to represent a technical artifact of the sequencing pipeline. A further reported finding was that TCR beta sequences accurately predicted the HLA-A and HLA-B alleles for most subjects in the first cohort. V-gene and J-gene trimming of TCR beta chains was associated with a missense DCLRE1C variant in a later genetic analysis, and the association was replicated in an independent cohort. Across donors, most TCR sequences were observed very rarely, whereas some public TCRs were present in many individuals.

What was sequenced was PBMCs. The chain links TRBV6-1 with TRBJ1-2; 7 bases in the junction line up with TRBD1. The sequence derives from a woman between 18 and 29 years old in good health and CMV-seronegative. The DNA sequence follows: TGTGCCAGCAGTTCCCGGGACAGAGCTAACTATGGCTACACCTTC. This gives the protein CASSSRDRANYGYTF.